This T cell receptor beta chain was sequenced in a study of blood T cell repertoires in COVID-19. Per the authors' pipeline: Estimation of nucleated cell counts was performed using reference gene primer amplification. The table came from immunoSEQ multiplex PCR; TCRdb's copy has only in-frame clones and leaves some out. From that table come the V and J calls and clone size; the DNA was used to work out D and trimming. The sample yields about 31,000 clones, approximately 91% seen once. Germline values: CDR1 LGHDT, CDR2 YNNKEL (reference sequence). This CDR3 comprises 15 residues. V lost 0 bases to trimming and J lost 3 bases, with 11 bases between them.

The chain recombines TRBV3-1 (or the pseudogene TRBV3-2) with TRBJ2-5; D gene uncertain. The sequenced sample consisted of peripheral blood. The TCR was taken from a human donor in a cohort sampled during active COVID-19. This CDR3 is CASSQDTRPEETQYF. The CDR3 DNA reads TGTGCCAGCAGCCAAGATACGCGGCCTGAAGAGACCCAGTACTTC.